The rows below give T cell receptor beta chains drawn from one sample of a study of T cells after yellow fever vaccination. TCRdb analysed the 5' RACE reads with MiXCR anew, one entry per CDR3 protein. The profile shows approximately 610,000 distinct CDR3 sequences, about a sixth of them singletons. Here the sequenced sample was PBMCs, taken less than 6 days after the first yellow fever vaccination. The receptor source for this set is a man younger than 30 who received the YFV17D yellow fever vaccine. Both conserved end residues are part of each CDR3. A D gene is named only where the DNA matches it firmly. The size of a clone is reported for some rows only, either as once, few or many, or as a class for expanded clones.

D	J	size	V	CDR3	DNA
-	TRBJ1-1	many	TRBV6-2/TRBV6-3	CASSYSGSGQTEAFF	TGTGCCAGCAGTTACAGTGGGAGCGGGCAGACTGAAGCTTTCTTT
-	TRBJ2-5	few	TRBV25-1	CASSEYRGQETQYF	TGTGCCAGCAGTGAATACAGGGGCCAAGAGACCCAGTACTTC
-	TRBJ1-5	few	TRBV27	CASSLTQGSNQPQHF	TGTGCCAGCAGTTTAACTCAGGGAAGCAATCAGCCCCAGCATTTT
TRBD2	TRBJ2-1	-	TRBV6-4	CASSDVAGGSREQFF	TGTGCCAGCAGTGACGTGGCGGGGGGCTCTAGGGAGCAGTTCTTC
TRBD2	TRBJ2-2	-	TRBV7-2	CASSEGTSGTGELFF	TGTGCCAGCAGCGAGGGGACTAGTGGGACCGGGGAGCTGTTTTTT
-	TRBJ1-1	-	TRBV2	CASSEGGNGNTEAFF	TGTGCCAGCAGTGAGGGGGGAAATGGGAACACTGAAGCTTTCTTT
TRBD1	TRBJ2-7	-	TRBV27	CASSFGTGRYGEQYF	TGTGCCAGCAGTTTTGGGACAGGGAGGTATGGCGAGCAGTACTTC
TRBD1	TRBJ1-1	-	TRBV5-6	CASSPPLDRKALGEAFF	TGTGCCAGCAGCCCGCCCCTGGACAGGAAAGCTTTGGGTGAAGCTTTCTTT
-	TRBJ2-7	-	TRBV6-2/TRBV6-3	CATKLIPPSAQYF	TGTGCCACCAAGTTGATTCCCCCATCAGCGCAGTACTTC
-	TRBJ1-6	-	TRBV28	CASSLTGLTSYNSPLHF	TGTGCCAGCAGTTTAACAGGTCTAACGTCCTATAATTCACCCCTCCACTTT
-	TRBJ2-2	-	TRBV7-2	CASSSGRRPTGELFF	TGTGCCAGCAGCTCGGGGCGCCGACCGACCGGGGAGCTGTTTTTT
TRBD1	TRBJ1-2	few	TRBV10-3	CAISDRQGDGYTF	TGTGCCATCAGTGATAGACAGGGTGATGGCTACACCTTC
TRBD2	TRBJ2-1	-	TRBV28	CASSSGGGQYNEQFF	TGTGCCAGCAGTTCGGGGGGGGGGCAGTACAATGAGCAGTTCTTC
-	TRBJ1-5	-	TRBV24-1	CATSDPSKDSDQPQHF	TGTGCCACCAGTGATCCATCCAAGGACAGTGATCAGCCCCAGCATTTT
TRBD1	TRBJ2-7	few	TRBV4-3	CASSQESRGHYEQYF	TGCGCCAGCAGCCAAGAATCCAGGGGGCATTACGAGCAGTACTTC
-	TRBJ2-5	-	TRBV6-2/TRBV6-3	CASRWTNQETQYF	TGTGCCAGCAGGTGGACTAACCAAGAGACCCAGTACTTC
-	TRBJ1-4	-	TRBV12-3/TRBV12-4	CASSLIEGTGLNEKLFF	TGTGCCAGCAGTTTAATTGAGGGCACAGGGTTGAATGAAAAACTGTTTTTT
TRBD1	TRBJ2-3	few	TRBV7-7	CASSLEGQVPDTQYF	TGTGCTAGCAGCTTAGAAGGACAGGTTCCAGATACGCAGTATTTT
-	TRBJ1-5	-	TRBV27	CASRTGRGNQPQHF	TGTGCCAGCAGGACGGGACGGGGCAATCAGCCCCAGCATTTT
-	TRBJ2-1	few	TRBV27	CATSSGGRNEQFF	TGTGCCACCTCCTCTGGGGGGCGCAATGAGCAGTTCTTC
-	TRBJ2-5	many	TRBV20-1	CSALKPPDQETQYF	TGCAGTGCTCTGAAGCCGCCCGATCAAGAGACCCAGTACTTC
TRBD2	TRBJ2-3	once	TRBV7-9	CASSLGGGGGFPDTQYF	TGTGCCAGCAGCCTGGGCGGTGGCGGGGGGTTCCCAGATACGCAGTATTTT
TRBD1	TRBJ2-1	-	TRBV4-1	CASSQGQGSGYNEQFF	TGCGCCAGCAGCCAAGGACAGGGTTCGGGCTACAATGAGCAGTTCTTC
-	TRBJ1-1	few	TRBV20-1	CSARVLGSEAFF	TGCAGTGCTAGAGTGTTAGGGTCTGAAGCTTTCTTT
TRBD1	TRBJ1-2	few	TRBV6-1	CASSEQPGQGYGYTF	TGTGCCAGCAGTGAACAGCCGGGACAGGGCTATGGCTACACCTTC
-	TRBJ1-5	-	TRBV7-2	CASSLAQGGGQPQHF	TGTGCCAGCAGCTTAGCGCAAGGGGGGGGGCAGCCCCAGCATTTT
TRBD2	TRBJ2-1	-	TRBV15	CATSRAASGGHNEQFF	TGTGCCACCAGCAGAGCGGCTAGCGGGGGTCACAATGAGCAGTTCTTC
-	TRBJ2-7	-	TRBV20-1	CSALTRRPYEQYF	TGCAGTGCTTTGACTAGAAGGCCCTACGAGCAGTACTTC
TRBD1	TRBJ2-3	-	TRBV5-1	CASSSAGTGKADTQYF	TGCGCCAGCAGCTCCGCCGGGACAGGGAAGGCAGATACGCAGTATTTT
-	TRBJ2-5	-	TRBV11-2	CASSQSLSQETQYF	TGTGCCAGCAGCCAGAGCTTAAGCCAAGAGACCCAGTACTTC
TRBD1	TRBJ1-2	few	TRBV2	CASGGRDRDYGYTF	TGTGCCAGCGGAGGTAGGGACAGGGACTATGGCTACACCTTC
-	TRBJ1-2	many	TRBV12-3/TRBV12-4	CASSPGTPAFYGYTF	TGTGCCAGCAGTCCCGGAACACCCGCCTTCTATGGCTACACCTTC
-	TRBJ2-3	few	TRBV18	CASSPDLGTDTQYF	TGTGCCAGCTCACCGGACTTAGGCACAGATACGCAGTATTTT
TRBD1	TRBJ2-3	few	TRBV4-3	CASSKNRDRVSTDTQYF	TGCGCCAGCAGCAAGAATCGGGACAGGGTTTCCACAGATACGCAGTATTTT
TRBD2	TRBJ2-5	many	TRBV7-2	CASSLEGLAGETQYF	TGTGCCAGCAGCTTAGAAGGCCTAGCGGGGGAGACCCAGTACTTC
-	TRBJ2-2	-	TRBV19	CASIARVSAGELFF	TGTGCCAGTATTGCAAGGGTCAGTGCAGGGGAGCTGTTTTTT
-	TRBJ1-1	-	TRBV6-1	CASSESGRPEAFF	TGTGCCAGCAGTGAGTCGGGACGGCCTGAAGCTTTCTTT
TRBD1	TRBJ2-5	few	TRBV4-1	CASSPLDRNQETQYF	TGCGCCAGCAGCCCCCTGGACAGGAACCAAGAGACCCAGTACTTC
TRBD2	TRBJ2-3	-	TRBV6-4	CASSERGGGDTQYF	TGTGCCAGCAGTGAGCGGGGGGGCGGAGATACGCAGTATTTT
-	TRBJ2-5	-	TRBV24-1	CATSEPTGSETQYF	TGTGCCACCAGTGAACCGACGGGTTCGGAGACCCAGTACTTC
-	TRBJ2-1	few	TRBV4-1	CASSQEMALDEQFF	TGCGCCAGCAGCCAAGAAATGGCCCTGGATGAGCAGTTCTTC
-	TRBJ1-6	-	TRBV12-3/TRBV12-4	CASSSGPSESPLHF	TGTGCCAGCAGTTCCGGTCCCAGCGAGTCACCCCTCCACTTT
-	TRBJ2-3	-	TRBV23-1	CASSQGVGTDTQYF	TGCGCCAGCAGTCAAGGGGTCGGCACAGATACGCAGTATTTT
-	TRBJ2-7	-	TRBV5-6	CASSFGLQGAEEQYF	TGTGCCAGCAGCTTCGGACTTCAGGGAGCGGAGGAGCAGTACTTC
TRBD1	TRBJ1-6	-	TRBV4-2	CASSQATGENSPLHF	TGTGCCAGCAGCCAAGCCACAGGGGAAAATTCACCCCTCCACTTT
-	TRBJ1-5	-	TRBV7-9	CASSSTFRNQPQHF	TGTGCCAGCAGCTCAACCTTCAGGAATCAGCCCCAGCATTTT
-	TRBJ1-4	few	TRBV7-2	CASSLVGTTNEKLFF	TGTGCCAGCAGCTTAGTCGGTACAACTAATGAAAAACTGTTTTTT